This entry concerns a single T cell receptor (beta chain). Its antigen remains unidentified. These data are taken from a study of beta chain features in type 1 diabetes. Reverse transcribing all isolated RNA meant expressed TCRB transcripts were sequenced. Data came from immunoSEQ multiplex PCR; TCRdb stores just in-frame clones and leaves some out. The sample carries about 170,000 clones, 7.8% recorded once. Whole-study results and caveats: Fewer insertions but more deletions were seen at VDJ junctions in type 1 diabetes patients. Moderately but significantly shorter TCRB CDR3s were found in Type 1 diabetes patients in all four CD4+ subsets.

CDR1 and CDR2 (germline): SGDLS, YYNGEE. Trimming removed 0 bases from V and 0 bases from J, with 6 bases in between. CDR3 length equals 15 residues. This rearrangement joins TRBV9 to TRBJ2-2; D is ambiguous. What was sequenced was central memory CD4+ T cells from blood. The sequence was obtained from a woman in her forties with type 1 diabetes. Here the CDR3 reads CASSVGQTNTGELFF. The DNA for the CDR3 is TGTGCCAGCAGCGTAGGGCAGACGAACACCGGGGAGCTGTTTTTT.